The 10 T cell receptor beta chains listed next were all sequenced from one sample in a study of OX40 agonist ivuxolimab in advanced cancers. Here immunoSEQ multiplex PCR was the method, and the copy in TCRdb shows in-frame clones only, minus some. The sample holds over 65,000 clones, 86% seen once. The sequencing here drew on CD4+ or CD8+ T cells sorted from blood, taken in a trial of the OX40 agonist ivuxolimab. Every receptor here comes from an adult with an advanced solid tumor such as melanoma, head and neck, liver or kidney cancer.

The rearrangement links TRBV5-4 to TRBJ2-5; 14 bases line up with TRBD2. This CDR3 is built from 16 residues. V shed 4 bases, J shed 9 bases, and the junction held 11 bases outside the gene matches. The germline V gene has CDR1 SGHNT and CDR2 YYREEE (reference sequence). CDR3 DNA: TGTGCCAGCAGCCCCGGACTAGCGGGGGGCCGCGGGGCCCAGTACTTC. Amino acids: CASSPGLAGGRGAQYF.

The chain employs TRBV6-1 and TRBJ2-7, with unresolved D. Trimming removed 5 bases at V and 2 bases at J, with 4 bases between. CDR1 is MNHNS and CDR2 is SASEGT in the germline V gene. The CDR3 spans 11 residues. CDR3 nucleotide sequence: TGTGCCAGCAGTTTAACCTACGAGCAGTACTTC. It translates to CASSLTYEQYF.

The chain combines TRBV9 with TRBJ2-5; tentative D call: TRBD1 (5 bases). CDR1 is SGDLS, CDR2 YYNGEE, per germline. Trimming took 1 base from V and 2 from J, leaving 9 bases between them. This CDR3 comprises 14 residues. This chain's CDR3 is CASSVQGTQETQYF. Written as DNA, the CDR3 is TGTGCCAGCAGCGTACAGGGAACTCAAGAGACCCAGTACTTC. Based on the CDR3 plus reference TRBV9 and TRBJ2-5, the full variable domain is DSGVTQTPKHLITATGQRVTLRCSPRSGDLSVYWYQQSLDQGLQFLIQYYNGEERAKGNILERFSAQQFPDLHSELNLSSLELGDSALYFCASSVQGTQETQYFGPGTRLLVL.

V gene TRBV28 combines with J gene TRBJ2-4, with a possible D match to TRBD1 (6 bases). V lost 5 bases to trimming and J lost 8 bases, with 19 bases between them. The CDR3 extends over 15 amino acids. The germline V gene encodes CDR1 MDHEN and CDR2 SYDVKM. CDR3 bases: TGTGCCAGCAGTACCACAGGGTTCGATAGAGACATTCAGTACTTC. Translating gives CASSTTGFDRDIQYF.

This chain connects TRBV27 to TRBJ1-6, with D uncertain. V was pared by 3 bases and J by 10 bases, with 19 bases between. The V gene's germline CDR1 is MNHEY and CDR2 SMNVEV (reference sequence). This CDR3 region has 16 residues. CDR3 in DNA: TGTGCCAGCAGTTTTAGCCAGCGCGAAGGAGGATCACCCCTCCACTTT. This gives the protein CASSFSQREGGSPLHF.

As DNA, the CDR3 is TGTGCCAGCTCACAAGACACCCAAGAGACCCAGTACTTC. This sequence encodes CASSQDTQETQYF. J is TRBJ2-5 and V is TRBV18, with D unresolved. CDR1 and CDR2 from the germline V gene are KGHSH and LQKENI. V was clipped by 4 bases and J by 1 base, with 7 bases between them. The CDR3 runs 13 residues.

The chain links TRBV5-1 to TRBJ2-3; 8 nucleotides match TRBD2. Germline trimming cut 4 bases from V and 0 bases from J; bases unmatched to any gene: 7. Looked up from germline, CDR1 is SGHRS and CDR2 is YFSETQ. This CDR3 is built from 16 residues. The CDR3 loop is CASSISGGTSTDTQYF. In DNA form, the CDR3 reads TGCGCCAGCAGCATAAGCGGGGGCACTAGCACAGATACGCAGTATTTT.

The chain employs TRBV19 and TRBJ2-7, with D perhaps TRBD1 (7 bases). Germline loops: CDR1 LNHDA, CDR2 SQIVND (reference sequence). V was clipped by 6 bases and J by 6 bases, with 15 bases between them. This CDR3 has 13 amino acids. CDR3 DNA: TGTGCCAGTAGCAAGGAGGGGGCGGGCGAGCAGTACTTC. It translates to CASSKEGAGEQYF. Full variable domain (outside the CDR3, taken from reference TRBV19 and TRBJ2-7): DGGITQSPKYLFRKEGQNVTLSCEQNLNHDAMYWYRQDPGQGLRLIYYSQIVNDFQKGDIAEGYSVSREKKESFPLTVTSAQKNPTAFYLCASSKEGAGEQYFGPGTRLTVT.

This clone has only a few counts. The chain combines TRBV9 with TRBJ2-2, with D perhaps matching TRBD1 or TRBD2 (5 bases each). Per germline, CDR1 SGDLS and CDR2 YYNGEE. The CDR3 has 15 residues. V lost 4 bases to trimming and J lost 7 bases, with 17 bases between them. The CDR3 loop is CASSPGTPKVGELFF. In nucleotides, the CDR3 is TGTGCCAGCAGCCCCGGGACCCCCAAGGTCGGGGAGCTGTTTTTT.

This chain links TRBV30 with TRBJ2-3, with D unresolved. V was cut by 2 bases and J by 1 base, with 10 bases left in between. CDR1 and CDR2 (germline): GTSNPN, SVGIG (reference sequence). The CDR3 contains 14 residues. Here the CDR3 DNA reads TGTGCCTGGAGTCCCCATACAGGCACAGATACGCAGTATTTT. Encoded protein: CAWSPHTGTDTQYF.